This T cell receptor beta chain was profiled in a study of regulatory T cells in long-lasting Graves disease. This clonotype was seen repeatedly, ten times or more. As for time point: newly diagnosed GD, antithyroid drugs for less than 3 months. PBMC-extracted RNA yielded the TCR library. Germline V gene lookup returns CDR1 DFQATT and CDR2 SNEGSKA (reference sequence). The CDR3 consists of 13 residues. Trimming shortened V by 6 bases and J by 6 bases, and 17 bases separated the two germline ends. iRepertoire HTBI primers and Arm-PCR of CDR3 regions built TCR beta libraries. TCRdb used MiXCR to reprocess the multiplex PCR reads, holding one entry per CDR3 protein. The sample shows a few hundred thousand distinct CDR3 sequences, more than 15% of them seen only once. The same sample was also used in a study of T cells in Graves' hyperthyroidism and ophthalmopathy.

This specimen was peripheral blood mononuclear cells (PBMCs), taken at new diagnosis, from a patient treated with antithyroid drugs. This rearrangement joins TRBV20-1 to TRBJ1-1; D is perhaps TRBD1 (5 bases). This receptor was obtained from a woman aged 25 to 39 with Graves disease. The CDR3 coding sequence is TGCAGTGCCGCGGGGGTCGGTGGAGCTGAAGCTTTCTTT. It codes for CSAAGVGGAEAFF.